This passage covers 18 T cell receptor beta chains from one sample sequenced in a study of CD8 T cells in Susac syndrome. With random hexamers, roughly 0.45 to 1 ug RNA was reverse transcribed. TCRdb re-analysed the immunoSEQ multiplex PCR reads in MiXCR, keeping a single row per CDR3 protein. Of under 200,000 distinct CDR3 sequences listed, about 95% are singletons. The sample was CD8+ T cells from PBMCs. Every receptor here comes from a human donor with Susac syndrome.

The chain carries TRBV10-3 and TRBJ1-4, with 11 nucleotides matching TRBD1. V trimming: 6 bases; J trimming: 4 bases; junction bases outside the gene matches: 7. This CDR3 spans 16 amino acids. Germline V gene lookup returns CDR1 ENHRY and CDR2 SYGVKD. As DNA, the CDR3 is TGTGCCATCAGGCCGGGACAGGGGGACATTAATGAAAAACTGTTTTTT. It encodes CAIRPGQGDINEKLFF.

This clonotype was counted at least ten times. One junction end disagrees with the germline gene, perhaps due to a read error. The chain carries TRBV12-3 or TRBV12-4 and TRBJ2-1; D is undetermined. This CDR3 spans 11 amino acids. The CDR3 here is CASSLGNEQFF. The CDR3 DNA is TGTGCCAGCAGCTTAGGCAATGAGCAGTTCTTC.

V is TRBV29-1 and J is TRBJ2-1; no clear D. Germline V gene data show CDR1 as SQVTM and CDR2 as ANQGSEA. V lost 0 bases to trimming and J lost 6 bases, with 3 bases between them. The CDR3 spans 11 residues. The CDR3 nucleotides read TGCAGCGTTGAAGACATCAATGAGCAGTTCTTC. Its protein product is CSVEDINEQFF.

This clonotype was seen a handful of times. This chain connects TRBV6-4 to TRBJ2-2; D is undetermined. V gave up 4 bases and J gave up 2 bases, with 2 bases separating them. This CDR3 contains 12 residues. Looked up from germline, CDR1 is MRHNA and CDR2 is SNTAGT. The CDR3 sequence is CASSGNTGELFF. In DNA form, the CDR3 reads TGTGCCAGCAGTGGAAACACCGGGGAGCTGTTTTTT.

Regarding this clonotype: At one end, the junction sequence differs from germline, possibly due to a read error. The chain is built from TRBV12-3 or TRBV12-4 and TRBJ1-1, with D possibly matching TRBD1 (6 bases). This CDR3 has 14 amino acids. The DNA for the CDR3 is TGTGCCAGCAGTCAAACAGGGATGAACATTGAAGCTTTCTTT. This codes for CASSQTGMNIEAFF.

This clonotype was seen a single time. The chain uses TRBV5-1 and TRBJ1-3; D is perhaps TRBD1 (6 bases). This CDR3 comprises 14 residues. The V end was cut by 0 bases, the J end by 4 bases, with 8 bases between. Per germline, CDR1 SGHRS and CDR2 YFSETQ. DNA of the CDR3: TGCGCCAGCAGCTTGGGGACAGCCGGAAACACCATATATTTT. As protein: CASSLGTAGNTIYF.

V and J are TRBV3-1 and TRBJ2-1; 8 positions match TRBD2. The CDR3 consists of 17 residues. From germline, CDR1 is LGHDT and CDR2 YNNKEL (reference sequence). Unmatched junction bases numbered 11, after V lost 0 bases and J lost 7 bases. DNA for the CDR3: TGTGCCAGCAGCCAAGATATGACCAGCGGGAGAGGGAATGAGCAGTTCTTC. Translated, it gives CASSQDMTSGRGNEQFF.

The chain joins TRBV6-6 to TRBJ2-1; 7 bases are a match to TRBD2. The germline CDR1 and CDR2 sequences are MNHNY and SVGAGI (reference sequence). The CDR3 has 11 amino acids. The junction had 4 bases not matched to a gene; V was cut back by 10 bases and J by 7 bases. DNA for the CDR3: TGTGCCATATCGCGGGGGAATGAGCAGTTCTTC. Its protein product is CAISRGNEQFF.

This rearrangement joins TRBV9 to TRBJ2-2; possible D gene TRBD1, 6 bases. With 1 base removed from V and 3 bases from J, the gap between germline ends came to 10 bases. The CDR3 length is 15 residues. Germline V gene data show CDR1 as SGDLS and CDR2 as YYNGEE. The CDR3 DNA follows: TGTGCCAGCAGCGTATCCGCAGGGGACACCGGGGAGCTGTTTTTT. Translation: CASSVSAGDTGELFF. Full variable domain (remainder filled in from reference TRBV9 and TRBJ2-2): DSGVTQTPKHLITATGQRVTLRCSPRSGDLSVYWYQQSLDQGLQFLIQYYNGEERAKGNILERFSAQQFPDLHSELNLSSLELGDSALYFCASSVSAGDTGELFFGEGSRLTVL.

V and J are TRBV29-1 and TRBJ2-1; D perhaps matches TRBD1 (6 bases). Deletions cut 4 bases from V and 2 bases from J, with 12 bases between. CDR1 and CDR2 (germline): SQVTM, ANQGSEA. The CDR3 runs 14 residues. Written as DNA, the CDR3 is TGCAGCGTTGTAGATGGGACAACCTACAATGAGCAGTTCTTC. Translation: CSVVDGTTYNEQFF.

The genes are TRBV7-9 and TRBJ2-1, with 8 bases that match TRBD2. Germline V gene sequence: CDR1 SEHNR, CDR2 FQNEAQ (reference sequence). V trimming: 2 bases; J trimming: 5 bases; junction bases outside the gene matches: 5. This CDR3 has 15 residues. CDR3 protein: CASSLQTSDHNEQFF. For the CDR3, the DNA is TGTGCCAGCAGCTTACAGACTAGCGACCACAATGAGCAGTTCTTC.

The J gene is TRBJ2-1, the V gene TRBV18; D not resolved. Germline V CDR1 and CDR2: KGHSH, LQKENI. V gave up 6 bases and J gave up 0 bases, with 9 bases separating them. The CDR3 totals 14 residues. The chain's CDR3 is CASSAISSYNEQFF. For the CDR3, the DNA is TGTGCCAGCTCCGCCATAAGCTCCTACAATGAGCAGTTCTTC.

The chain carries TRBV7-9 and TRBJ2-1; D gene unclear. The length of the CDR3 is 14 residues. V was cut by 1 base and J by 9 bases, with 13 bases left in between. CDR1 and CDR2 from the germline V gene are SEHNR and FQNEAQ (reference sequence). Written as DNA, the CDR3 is TGTGCCAGCAGCTTAGATGGCCGGGCCGCTGAGCAGTTCTTC. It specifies CASSLDGRAAEQFF.

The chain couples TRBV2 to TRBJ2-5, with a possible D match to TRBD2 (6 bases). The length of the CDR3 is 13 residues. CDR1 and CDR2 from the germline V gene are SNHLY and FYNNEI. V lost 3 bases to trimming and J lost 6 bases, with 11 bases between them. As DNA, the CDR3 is TGTGCCAGCAGTGATGGGACTTTGAAGACCCAGTACTTC. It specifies CASSDGTLKTQYF.

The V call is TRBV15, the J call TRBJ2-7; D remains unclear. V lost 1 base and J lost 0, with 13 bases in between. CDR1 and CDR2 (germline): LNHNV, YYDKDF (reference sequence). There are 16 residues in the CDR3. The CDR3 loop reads CATSRVGRRSSYEQYF. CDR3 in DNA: TGTGCCACCAGCAGAGTTGGCCGTAGGAGCTCCTACGAGCAGTACTTC.

CDR3 loop: CASSLWGYEQYF. In DNA form, the CDR3 reads TGTGCCAGCAGCTTATGGGGCTACGAGCAGTACTTC. The chain recombines TRBV7-2 with TRBJ2-7; no firm D call. Trimming removed 2 bases at V and 3 bases at J, with 5 bases between. Germline lookup yields CDR1 SGHTA and CDR2 FQGNSA. There are 12 residues in the CDR3.

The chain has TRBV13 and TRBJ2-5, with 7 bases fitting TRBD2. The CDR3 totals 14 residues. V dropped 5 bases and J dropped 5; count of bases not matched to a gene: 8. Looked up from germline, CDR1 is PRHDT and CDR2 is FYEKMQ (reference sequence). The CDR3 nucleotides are TGTGCCAGCAGCAACGGACACGGGAGGGAGACCCAGTACTTC. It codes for CASSNGHGRETQYF.

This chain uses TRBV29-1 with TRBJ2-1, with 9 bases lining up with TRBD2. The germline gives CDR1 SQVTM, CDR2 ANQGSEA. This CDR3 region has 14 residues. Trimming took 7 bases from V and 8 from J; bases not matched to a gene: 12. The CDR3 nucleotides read TGCAGCGCCCCGGTGCTAGCGGGATCTGATGAGCAGTTCTTC. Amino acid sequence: CSAPVLAGSDEQFF.